The source of this T cell receptor (beta chain) is a study of control samples from healthy donors and cancer patients. Data came from immunoSEQ multiplex PCR; TCRdb stores just in-frame clones and leaves some out. The table lists 400,000 to 500,000 clones, about nine tenths of them singletons. This clone has just one count. J was trimmed by 4 bases and V by 4 bases; bases with no gene match: 9. The CDR3 sequence is 16 residues long. Germline CDR1 reads SGDLS; CDR2 reads YYNGEE. Sequenced material: PBMCs. The sequence derives from a man between 40 and 49 years old with head and neck cancer. The chain has TRBV9 and TRBJ2-7; 12 nucleotides line up with TRBD2. The CDR3 reads CASSTRTSGDRYEQYF. CDR3 nucleotides: TGTGCCAGCAGCACACGGACTAGCGGGGACCGTTACGAGCAGTACTTC.